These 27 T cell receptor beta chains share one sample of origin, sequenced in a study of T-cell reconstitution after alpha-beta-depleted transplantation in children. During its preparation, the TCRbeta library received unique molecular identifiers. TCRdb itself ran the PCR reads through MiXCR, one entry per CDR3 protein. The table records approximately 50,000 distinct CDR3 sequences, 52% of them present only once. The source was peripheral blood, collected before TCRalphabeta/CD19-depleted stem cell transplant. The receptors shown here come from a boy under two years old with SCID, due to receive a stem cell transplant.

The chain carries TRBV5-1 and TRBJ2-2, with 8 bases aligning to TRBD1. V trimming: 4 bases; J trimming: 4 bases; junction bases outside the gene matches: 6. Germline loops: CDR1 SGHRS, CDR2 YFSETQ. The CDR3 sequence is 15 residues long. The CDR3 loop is CASSPGQVITGELFF. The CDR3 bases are TGCGCCAGCAGCCCGGGACAGGTCATCACCGGGGAGCTGTTTTTT.

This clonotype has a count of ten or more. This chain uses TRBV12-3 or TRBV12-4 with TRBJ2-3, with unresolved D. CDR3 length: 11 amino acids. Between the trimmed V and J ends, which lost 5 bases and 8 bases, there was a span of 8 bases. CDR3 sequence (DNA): TGTGCCAGCAGTGCGATACGTACGCAGTATTTT. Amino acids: CASSAIRTQYF.

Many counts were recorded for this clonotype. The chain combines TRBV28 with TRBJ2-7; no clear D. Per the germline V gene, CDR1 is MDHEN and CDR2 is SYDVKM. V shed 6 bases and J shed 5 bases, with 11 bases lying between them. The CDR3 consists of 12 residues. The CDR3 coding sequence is TGTGCCAGCAGCCCCCCTTCCAACGAGCAGTACTTC. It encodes CASSPPSNEQYF. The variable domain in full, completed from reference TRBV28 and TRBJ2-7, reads DVKVTQSSRYLVKRTGEKVFLECVQDMDHENMFWYRQDPGLGLRLIYFSYDVKMKEKGDIPEGYSVSREKKERFSLILESASTNQTSMYLCASSPPSNEQYFGPGTRLTVT.

For the CDR3, the DNA is TGTGCCAGCAGCCCTTTGGGGGCGGGGGGGAGCACAGATACGCAGTATTTT. It translates to CASSPLGAGGSTDTQYF. The gene calls are TRBV12-3 or TRBV12-4 and TRBJ2-3; 9 bases line up with TRBD2. The CDR3 sequence is 17 residues long. The V and J ends lost 6 bases and 0 bases, in that order; junction bases with no gene match: 10.

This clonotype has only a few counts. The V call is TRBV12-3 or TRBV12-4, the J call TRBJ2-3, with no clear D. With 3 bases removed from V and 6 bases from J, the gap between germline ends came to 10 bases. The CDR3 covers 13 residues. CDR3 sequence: CASSLAFGDTQYF. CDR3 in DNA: TGTGCCAGCAGTTTGGCCTTCGGGGATACGCAGTATTTT.

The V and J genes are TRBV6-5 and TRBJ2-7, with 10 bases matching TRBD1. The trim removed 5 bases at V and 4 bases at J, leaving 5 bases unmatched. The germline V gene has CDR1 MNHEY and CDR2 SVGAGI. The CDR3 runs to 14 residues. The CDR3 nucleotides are TGTGCCAGCAGTATACGGACAGGGGGATACGAGCAGTACTTC. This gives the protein CASSIRTGGYEQYF.

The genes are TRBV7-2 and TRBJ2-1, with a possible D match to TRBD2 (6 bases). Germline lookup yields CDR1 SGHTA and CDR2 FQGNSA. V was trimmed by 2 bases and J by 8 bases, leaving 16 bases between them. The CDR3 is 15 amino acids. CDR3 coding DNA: TGTGCCAGCAGCTTACGAGCGGGCCGGGGCGATGAGCAGTTCTTC. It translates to CASSLRAGRGDEQFF.

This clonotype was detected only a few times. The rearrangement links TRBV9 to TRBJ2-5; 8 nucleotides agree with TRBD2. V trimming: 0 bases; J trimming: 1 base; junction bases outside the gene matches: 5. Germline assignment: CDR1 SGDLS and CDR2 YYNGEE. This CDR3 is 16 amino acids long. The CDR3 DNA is TGTGCCAGCAGCGTAGTGAGCGGGGGATTCCAAGAGACCCAGTACTTC. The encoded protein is CASSVVSGGFQETQYF.

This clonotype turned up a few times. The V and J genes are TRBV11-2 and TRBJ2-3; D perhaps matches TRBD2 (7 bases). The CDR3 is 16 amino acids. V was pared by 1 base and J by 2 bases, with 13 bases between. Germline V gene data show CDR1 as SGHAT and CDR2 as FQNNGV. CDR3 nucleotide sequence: TGTGCCAGCAGCTTAGGAGGGGGGGACCTCACAGATACGCAGTATTTT. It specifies CASSLGGGDLTDTQYF.

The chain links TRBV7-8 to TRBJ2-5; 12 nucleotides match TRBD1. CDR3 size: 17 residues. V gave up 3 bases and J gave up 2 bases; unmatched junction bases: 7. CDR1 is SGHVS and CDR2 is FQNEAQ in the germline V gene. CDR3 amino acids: CASSLGTGGGLQETQYF. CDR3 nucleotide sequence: TGTGCCAGCAGCTTGGGGACAGGGGGCGGCCTACAAGAGACCCAGTACTTC.

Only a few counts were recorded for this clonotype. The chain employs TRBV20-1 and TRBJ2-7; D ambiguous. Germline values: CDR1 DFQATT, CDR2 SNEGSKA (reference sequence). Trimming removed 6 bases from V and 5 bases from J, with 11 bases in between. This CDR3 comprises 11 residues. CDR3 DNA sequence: TGCAGTGCGCAGGAAGTCCACGAGCAGTACTTC. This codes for CSAQEVHEQYF.

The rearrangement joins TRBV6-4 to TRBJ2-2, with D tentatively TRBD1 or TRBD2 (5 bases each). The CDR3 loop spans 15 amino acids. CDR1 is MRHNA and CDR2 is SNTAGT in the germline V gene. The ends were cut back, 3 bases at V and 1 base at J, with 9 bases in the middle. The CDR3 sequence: CASSETGGNTGELFF. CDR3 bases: TGTGCCAGCAGTGAAACTGGGGGGAACACCGGGGAGCTGTTTTTT.

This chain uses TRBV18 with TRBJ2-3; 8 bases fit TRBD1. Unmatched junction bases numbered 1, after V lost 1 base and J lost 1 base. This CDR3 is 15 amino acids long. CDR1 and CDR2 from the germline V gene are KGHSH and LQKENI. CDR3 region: CASSPRGQGTDTQYF. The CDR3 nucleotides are TGTGCCAGCTCACCACGGGGACAGGGCACAGATACGCAGTATTTT.

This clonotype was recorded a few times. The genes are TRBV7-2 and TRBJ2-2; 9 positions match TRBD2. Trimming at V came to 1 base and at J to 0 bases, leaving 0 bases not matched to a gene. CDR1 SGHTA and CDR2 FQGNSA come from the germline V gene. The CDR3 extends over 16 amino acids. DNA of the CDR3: TGTGCCAGCAGCTTAGGACTAGCGGCGAACACCGGGGAGCTGTTTTTT. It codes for CASSLGLAANTGELFF.

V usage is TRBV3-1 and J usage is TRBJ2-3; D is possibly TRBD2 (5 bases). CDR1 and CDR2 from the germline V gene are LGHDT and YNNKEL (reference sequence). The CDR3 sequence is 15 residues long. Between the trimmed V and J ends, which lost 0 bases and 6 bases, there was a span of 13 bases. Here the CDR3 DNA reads TGTGCCAGCAGCCAAGAGGACTCGACGGGGGATACGCAGTATTTT. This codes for CASSQEDSTGDTQYF.

The CDR3 bases are TGTGCCAGCAGCGTCGACAGTACTGGAAACACCATATATTTT. Encoded protein: CASSVDSTGNTIYF. The chain couples TRBV9 to TRBJ1-3; perhaps TRBD1 as D (5 bases). Germline assignment: CDR1 SGDLS and CDR2 YYNGEE. CDR3 length equals 14 residues. Deletions cut 2 bases from V and 2 bases from J, with 8 bases between.

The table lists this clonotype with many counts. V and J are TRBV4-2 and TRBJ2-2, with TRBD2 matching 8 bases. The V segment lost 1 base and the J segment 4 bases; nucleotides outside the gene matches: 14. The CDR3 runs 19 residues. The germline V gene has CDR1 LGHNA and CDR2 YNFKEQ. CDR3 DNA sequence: TGTGCCAGCAGCCAAGCGGCGGGGCGGGGGGCCGCCGGCACCGGGGAGCTGTTTTTT. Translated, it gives CASSQAAGRGAAGTGELFF.

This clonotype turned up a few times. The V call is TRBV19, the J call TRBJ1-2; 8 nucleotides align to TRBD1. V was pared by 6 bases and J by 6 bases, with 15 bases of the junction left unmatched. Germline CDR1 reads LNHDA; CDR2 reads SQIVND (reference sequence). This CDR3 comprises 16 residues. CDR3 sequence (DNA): TGTGCCAGTAGCCCCTCTGAGCCAGGGGGCAATAATGGCTACACCTTC. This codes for CASSPSEPGGNNGYTF.

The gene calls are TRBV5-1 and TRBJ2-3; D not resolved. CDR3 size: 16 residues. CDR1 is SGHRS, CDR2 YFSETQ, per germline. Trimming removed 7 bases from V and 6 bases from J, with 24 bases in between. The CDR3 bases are TGCGCCAGCTCCCGAAGTGCGGACCCGGTCACTGATACGCAGTATTTT. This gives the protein CASSRSADPVTDTQYF.

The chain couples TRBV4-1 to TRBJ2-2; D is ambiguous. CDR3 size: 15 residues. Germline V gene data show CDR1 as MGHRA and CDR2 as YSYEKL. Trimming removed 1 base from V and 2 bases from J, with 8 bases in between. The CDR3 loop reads CASSQGQRNTGELFF. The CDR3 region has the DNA TGCGCCAGCAGCCAAGGGCAGAGAAACACCGGGGAGCTGTTTTTT.

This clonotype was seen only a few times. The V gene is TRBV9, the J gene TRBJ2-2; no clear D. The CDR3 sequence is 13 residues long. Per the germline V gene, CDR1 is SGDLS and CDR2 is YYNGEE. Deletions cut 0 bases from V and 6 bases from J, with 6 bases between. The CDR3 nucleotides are TGTGCCAGCAGCGTAGAGGTGGCCGGGGAGCTGTTTTTT. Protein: CASSVEVAGELFF.

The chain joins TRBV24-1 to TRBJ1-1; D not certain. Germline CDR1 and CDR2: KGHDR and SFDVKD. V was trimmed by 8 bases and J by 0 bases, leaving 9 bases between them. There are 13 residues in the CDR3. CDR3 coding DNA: TGTGCCACCATGAATAACATGAACACTGAAGCTTTCTTT. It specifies CATMNNMNTEAFF.

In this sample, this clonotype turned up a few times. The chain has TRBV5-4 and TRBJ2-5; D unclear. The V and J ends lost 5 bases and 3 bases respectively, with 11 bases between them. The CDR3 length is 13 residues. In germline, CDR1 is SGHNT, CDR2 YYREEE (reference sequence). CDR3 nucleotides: TGTGCCAGCAGGGCTGGGATAGAAGAGACCCAGTACTTC. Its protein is CASRAGIEETQYF.

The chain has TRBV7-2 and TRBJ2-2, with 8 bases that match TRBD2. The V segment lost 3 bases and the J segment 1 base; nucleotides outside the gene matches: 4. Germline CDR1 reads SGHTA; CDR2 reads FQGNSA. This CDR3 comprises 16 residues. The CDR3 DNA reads TGTGCCAGCAGCTTTACCAGCGGGGGGAACACCGGGGAGCTGTTTTTT. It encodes CASSFTSGGNTGELFF. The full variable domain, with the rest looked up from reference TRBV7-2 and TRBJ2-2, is GAGVSQSPSNKVTEKGKDVELRCDPISGHTALYWYRQSLGQGLEFLIYFQGNSAPDKSGLPSDRFSAERTGGSVSTLTIQRTQQEDSAVYLCASSFTSGGNTGELFFGEGSRLTVL.

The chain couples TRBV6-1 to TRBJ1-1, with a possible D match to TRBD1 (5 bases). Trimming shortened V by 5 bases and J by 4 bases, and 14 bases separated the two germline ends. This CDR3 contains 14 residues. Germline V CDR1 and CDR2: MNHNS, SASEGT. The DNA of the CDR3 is TGTGCCAGCAGTCCGGGACCGCAACGCACTGAAGCTTTCTTT. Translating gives CASSPGPQRTEAFF.

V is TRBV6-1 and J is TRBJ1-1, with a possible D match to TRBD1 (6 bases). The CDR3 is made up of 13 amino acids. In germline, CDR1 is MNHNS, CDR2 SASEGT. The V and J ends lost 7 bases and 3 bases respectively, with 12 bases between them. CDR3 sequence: CASTEGGDTEAFF. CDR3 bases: TGTGCCAGCACCGAAGGGGGTGACACTGAAGCTTTCTTT.

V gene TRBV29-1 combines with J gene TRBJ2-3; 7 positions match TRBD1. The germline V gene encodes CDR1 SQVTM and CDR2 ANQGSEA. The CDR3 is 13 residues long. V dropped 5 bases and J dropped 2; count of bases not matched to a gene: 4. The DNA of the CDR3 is TGCAGCGTTAGGGGGCCAAACACAGATACGCAGTATTTT. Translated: CSVRGPNTDTQYF.